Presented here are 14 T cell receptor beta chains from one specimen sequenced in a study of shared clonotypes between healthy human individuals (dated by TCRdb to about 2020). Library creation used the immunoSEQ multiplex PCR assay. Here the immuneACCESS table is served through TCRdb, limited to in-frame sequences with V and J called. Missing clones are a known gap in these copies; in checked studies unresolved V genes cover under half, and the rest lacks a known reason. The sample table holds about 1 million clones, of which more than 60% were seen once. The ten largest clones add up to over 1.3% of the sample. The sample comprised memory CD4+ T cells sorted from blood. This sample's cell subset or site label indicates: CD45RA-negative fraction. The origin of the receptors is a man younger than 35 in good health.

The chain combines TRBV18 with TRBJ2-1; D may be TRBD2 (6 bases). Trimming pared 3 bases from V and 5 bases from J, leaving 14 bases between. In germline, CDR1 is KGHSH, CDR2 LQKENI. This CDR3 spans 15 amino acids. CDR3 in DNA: TGTGCCAGCTCACCTACTGGCGGGGAGAACAATGAGCAGTTCTTC. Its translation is CASSPTGGENNEQFF.

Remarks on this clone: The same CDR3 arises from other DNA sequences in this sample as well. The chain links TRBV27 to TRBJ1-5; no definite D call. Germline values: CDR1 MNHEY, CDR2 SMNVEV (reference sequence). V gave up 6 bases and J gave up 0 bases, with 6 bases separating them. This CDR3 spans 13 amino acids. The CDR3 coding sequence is TGTGCCAGCAGCCCCTATAGCAATCAGCCCCAGCATTTT. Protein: CASSPYSNQPQHF.

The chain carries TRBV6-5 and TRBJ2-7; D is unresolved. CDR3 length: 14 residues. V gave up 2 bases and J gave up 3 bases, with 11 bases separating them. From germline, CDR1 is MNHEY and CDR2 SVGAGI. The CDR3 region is CASSYRGTYYEQYF. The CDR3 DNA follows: TGTGCCAGCAGTTACCGTGGCACTTACTACGAGCAGTACTTC.

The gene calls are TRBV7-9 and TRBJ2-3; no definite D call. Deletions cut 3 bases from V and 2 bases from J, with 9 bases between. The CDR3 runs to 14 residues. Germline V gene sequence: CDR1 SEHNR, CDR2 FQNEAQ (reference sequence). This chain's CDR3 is CASSFMGITDTQYF. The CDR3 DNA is TGTGCCAGCAGCTTTATGGGGATCACAGATACGCAGTATTTT.

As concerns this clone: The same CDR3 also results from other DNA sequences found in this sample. CDR3 sequence (DNA): TGTGCCAGCAGCTTAGAGGGGGCGCGGTACGAGCAGTACTTC. Residues: CASSLEGARYEQYF. The chain links TRBV7-9 to TRBJ2-7; TRBD1 agrees at 7 bases. Germline lookup yields CDR1 SEHNR and CDR2 FQNEAQ (reference sequence). The CDR3 totals 14 residues. Trimming cost V 1 base and J 4 bases; bases outside gene matches: 4.

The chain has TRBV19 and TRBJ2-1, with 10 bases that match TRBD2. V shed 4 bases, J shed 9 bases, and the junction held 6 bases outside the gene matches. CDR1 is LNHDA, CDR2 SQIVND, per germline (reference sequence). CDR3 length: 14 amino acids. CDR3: CASSTSGGPSEQFF. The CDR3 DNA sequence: TGTGCCAGTAGTACTAGCGGGGGACCTAGTGAGCAGTTCTTC.

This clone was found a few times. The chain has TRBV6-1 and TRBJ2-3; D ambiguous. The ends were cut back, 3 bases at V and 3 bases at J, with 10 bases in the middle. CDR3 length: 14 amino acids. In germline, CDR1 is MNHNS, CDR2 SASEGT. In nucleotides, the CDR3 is TGTGCCAGCAGTGAGACACGAAGAACAGATACGCAGTATTTT. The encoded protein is CASSETRRTDTQYF.

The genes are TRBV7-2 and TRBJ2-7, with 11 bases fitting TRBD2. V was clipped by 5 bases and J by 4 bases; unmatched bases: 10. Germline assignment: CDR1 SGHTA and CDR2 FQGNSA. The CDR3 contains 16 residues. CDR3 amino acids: CASSPRGSGGVYEQYF. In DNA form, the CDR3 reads TGTGCCAGCAGCCCGAGGGGTAGCGGGGGGGTTTACGAGCAGTACTTC.

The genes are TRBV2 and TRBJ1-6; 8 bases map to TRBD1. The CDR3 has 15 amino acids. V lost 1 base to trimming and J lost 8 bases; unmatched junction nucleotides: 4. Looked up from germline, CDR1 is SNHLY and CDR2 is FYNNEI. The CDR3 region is CASSEGDRKDSPLHF. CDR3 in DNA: TGTGCCAGCAGTGAAGGGGACAGGAAGGATTCACCCCTCCACTTT.

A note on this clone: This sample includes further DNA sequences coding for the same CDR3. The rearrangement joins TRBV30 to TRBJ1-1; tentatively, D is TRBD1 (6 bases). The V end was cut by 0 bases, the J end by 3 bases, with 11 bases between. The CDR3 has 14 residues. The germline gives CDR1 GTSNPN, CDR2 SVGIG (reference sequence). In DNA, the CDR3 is TGTGCCTGGAGTGTATCTGGGGGGCACACTGAAGCTTTCTTT. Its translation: CAWSVSGGHTEAFF.

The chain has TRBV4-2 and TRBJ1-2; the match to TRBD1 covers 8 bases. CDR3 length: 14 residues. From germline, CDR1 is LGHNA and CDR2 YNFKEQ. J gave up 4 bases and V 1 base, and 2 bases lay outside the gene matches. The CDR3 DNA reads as TGTGCCAGCAGCCAAGCAGGGGGCGGCTATGGCTACACCTTC. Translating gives CASSQAGGGYGYTF.

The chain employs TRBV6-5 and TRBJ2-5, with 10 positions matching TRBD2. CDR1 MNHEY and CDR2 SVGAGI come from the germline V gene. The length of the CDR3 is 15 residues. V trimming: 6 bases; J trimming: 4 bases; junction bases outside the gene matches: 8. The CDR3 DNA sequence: TGTGCCAGCAGACGTGGACTAGCGGAGCTAGAGACCCAGTACTTC. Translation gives CASRRGLAELETQYF.

The DNA of the CDR3 is TGTGCCAGCAGAACAGGCCCTGCAACTAATGAAAAACTGTTTTTT. Translated, it gives CASRTGPATNEKLFF. This chain uses TRBV28 with TRBJ1-4; tentative D call: TRBD1 (5 bases). Trimming left V 6 bases short and J 0 bases short, with 11 bases between. Germline CDR1 is MDHEN and CDR2 is SYDVKM. This CDR3 region has 15 residues.

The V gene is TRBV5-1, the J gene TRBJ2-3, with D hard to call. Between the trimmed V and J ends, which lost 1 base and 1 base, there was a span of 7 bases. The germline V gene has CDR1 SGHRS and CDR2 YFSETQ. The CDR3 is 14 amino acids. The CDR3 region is CASSLQVGTDTQYF. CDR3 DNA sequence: TGCGCCAGCAGCTTGCAGGTTGGCACAGATACGCAGTATTTT.